The sequence of this T cell receptor beta chain was determined in a study of blood T cell repertoires in COVID-19. Study details: There were acute and convalescent COVID-19 samples, and they came from the United States, Italy and Spain. T cells, B-cell-depleted T cells, or PBMCs provided the cDNA or gDNA that served as material.

In the original analysis: Counts of nucleated cells, estimated from reference gene primer amplification, were obtained. The assay was immunoSEQ multiplex PCR, and TCRdb's table has in-frame clones only and misses some. From that table come the V and J calls and clone size; the DNA was used to work out D and trimming. The data hold more than 95,000 clones, with around four fifths observed a single time. This CDR3 contains 16 residues. Germline CDR1 and CDR2: SGHRS and YFSETQ. With 4 bases removed from V and 0 bases from J, the gap between germline ends came to 16 bases. The source material was peripheral blood. The TCR originated in a human donor in a cohort sampled during active COVID-19. The chain is built from TRBV5-1 and TRBJ1-2, with D uncertain. CDR3 nucleotide sequence: TGCGCCAGCAGCCAAATACCCCTGTTAGCTAACTATGGCTACACCTTC. This translates into CASSQIPLLANYGYTF.